This entry features one T cell receptor (beta chain) sequence. Its antigen remains unknown. The sample comes from a study of cytomegalovirus exposure and HLA in healthy donors. The PCR contained 60 Vbeta and 13 Jbeta primers. TCRdb keeps only in-frame clones here, not all; method: immunoSEQ multiplex PCR. Among over 60,000 clones, about four fifths were seen once, and the ten largest hold 4.5% to 6%. The CDR3 spans 12 residues. Between the trimmed V and J ends, which lost 5 bases and 4 bases, there was a span of 9 bases. CDR1 is SGHAT, CDR2 FQNNGV, per germline. Whole-study findings and limits: As was reported, the HLA-A and HLA-B alleles of most subjects were accurately predicted from TCR beta sequences. It was shown in a later analysis that HLA-associated TCR beta chains were more clonally expanded than other, equally common chains. Both high specificity and high sensitivity reportedly marked the classifier's diagnosis of cytomegalovirus status.

This clonotype was sampled from a woman aged 25-40 years in good health and CMV-seronegative. The material sequenced was PBMCs. The V call is TRBV11-2, the J call TRBJ2-7; a possible D gene is TRBD2 (6 bases). The CDR3 nucleotides read TGTGCCAGCAGCAGGGACTCTTACGAGCAGTACTTC. Translating gives CASSRDSYEQYF.